These T cell receptor beta chains were read from a single sample in a study of cytomegalovirus exposure and HLA in healthy donors. The table came from immunoSEQ multiplex PCR; TCRdb's copy has only in-frame clones and leaves some out. The sample carries nearly 95,000 clones, around 8% recorded once. The sample was PBMCs. These receptors were collected from a man aged 45-60 years in good health and CMV-seronegative. Both conserved end residues are trimmed from each CDR3. Size tells how often a clone was seen (once, few, many) or the class of an expanded clone, and some rows leave it out.

v_call	j_call	clone_size	cdr3_aa
TRBV25-1	TRBJ1-5	few	ASSGQPQH
TRBV28	TRBJ1-2	.	ASSITNYGYT
TRBV5-4	TRBJ1-6	.	ASSLRQGDSPLH
TRBV7-9	TRBJ1-1	.	ASSKNPGAPNTEAF
TRBV18	TRBJ2-3	.	ASSPGLAGDTQY
TRBV9	TRBJ2-5	few	ASSVGGETQY
TRBV5-5	TRBJ1-6	few	ASSLLNSPLH
TRBV9	TRBJ2-7	.	ASSSLRTGGEQY
TRBV10-3	TRBJ2-7	.	AISEVRGGEQY
TRBV4-1	TRBJ2-1	few	ASSQQGNEQF
TRBV5-5	TRBJ2-1	.	ASRSDWREQF
TRBV5-1	TRBJ2-7	.	ASTKGGSYEQY
TRBV10-1	TRBJ2-7	few	ASSEPTSNLSGGENEQY
TRBV5-4	TRBJ2-5	.	ASSLGGELKTQY
TRBV7-9	TRBJ1-2	.	ASSLAGGYT
TRBV6-1	TRBJ2-7	.	ASSERMTGSYSYEQY
TRBV19	TRBJ2-6	few	ASSPQGRPYSGANVLT
TRBV28	TRBJ2-7	few	ASSPLTGVRVEQY
TRBV28	TRBJ2-3	few	ASRHLAQDTQY
TRBV7-8	TRBJ1-5	many	ASSLLRVGNQPQH
TRBV6-5	TRBJ2-1	few	ASSALTSGSNEQF
TRBV5-8	TRBJ1-4	few	ASSLWGRGATNEKLF
TRBV28	TRBJ2-5	.	ASSLSRREKETQY
TRBV19	TRBJ1-1	few	ASSISTGAVGEAF
TRBV20-1	TRBJ2-7	.	SASYHYEQY
TRBV28	TRBJ2-7	.	ASSLGGVGPYEQY
TRBV28	TRBJ1-5	.	ASVVGQGYQPQH
TRBV11-2	TRBJ2-7	.	ASSPGTGAYEQY
TRBV6-5	TRBJ1-5	few	ASSDRYSNQPQH
TRBV6-5	.	.	ASSYSTVSYEQY
TRBV7-2	TRBJ2-6	.	ASSLGPSGANVLT
TRBV18	TRBJ2-5	few	ASSLDQETQY
TRBV7-3	TRBJ1-2	.	ASSPLGGANYGYT
TRBV27	TRBJ2-5	few	ASSLGRGAGPLQETQY
TRBV7-9	TRBJ1-2	.	ASSSWTGNYGYT
TRBV4-3	TRBJ1-1	.	ASSQGQGYLNTEAF
TRBV5-4	TRBJ2-6	.	ATTTGTLWANVLT
TRBV6-1	TRBJ1-3	few	ASRKGTAGNTIY
TRBV5-4	TRBJ2-2	few	ASSLRGSSTGELF
TRBV7-2	TRBJ1-2	.	ASSSGKDYGYT
TRBV28	TRBJ1-1	few	ASVEWGGTEAF
TRBV28	TRBJ2-5	few	ASSLAAARETQY
TRBV6-1	TRBJ2-2	.	ASSVKWQGAGRNTGELF
TRBV7-9	TRBJ2-1	.	ASSSWTSGPGGEQF
TRBV29-1	TRBJ1-1	.	SAQGQARGWETEAF
TRBV9	TRBJ1-1	few	ASSVALNTEAF
TRBV6-5	TRBJ1-2	.	ASSGTGGYGYT
TRBV18	TRBJ1-1	.	ASSGLGGDTEAF
TRBV4-2	TRBJ2-1	.	ASSQDLGLAGGGVF
TRBV7-8	TRBJ2-5	.	ASSPNSGEVKETQY
TRBV19	TRBJ1-1	.	ASSVGQNTEAF
TRBV4-2	TRBJ2-3	few	ASSLLAGGSSDTQY
TRBV6-5	TRBJ1-1	.	ASSFMTGLGQAF